This TCR beta chain was observed in a study of cytomegalovirus exposure and HLA in healthy donors. The PCR had 60 Vbeta and 13 Jbeta primers. Sequencing used immunoSEQ multiplex PCR; TCRdb keeps in-frame clones, though not all of them. This sample has 150,000 to 200,000 clones, with around 84% found just once. Germline CDR1 and CDR2: MNHEY and SVGAGI. The ends lost 0 bases at V and 7 bases at J; junction bases unmatched: 10. CDR3 length: 16 amino acids. V gene TRBV6-5 combines with J gene TRBJ1-1, with 8 bases aligning to TRBD1. This sequence originates from a girl aged 2-10 years in good health and CMV-seropositive. Sequencing input: PBMCs. The CDR3 nucleotides read TGTGCCAGCAGTTACTCCGTCGGGACAGGAGCATTTGAAGCTTTCTTT. This sequence encodes CASSYSVGTGAFEAFF.